This T cell receptor beta chain was profiled in a study of blood T cell repertoires in COVID-19. About the study: COVID-19 samples from acute and convalescent phases originated in the United States, Italy and Spain. PBMCs, B-cell-depleted T cells, or T cells provided the cDNA or gDNA that made up the material.

Measured with immunoSEQ multiplex PCR; TCRdb has only the in-frame clones, and not every one. The top ten hold 20% to 25% of the sample, which has 40,000 to 45,000 clones, approximately 91% seen once. Germline CDR1 MNHEY, CDR2 SVGEGT. The V end lost 6 bases, the J end lost 0 bases, and 19 bases lay between the germline ends. The CDR3 totals 17 residues. This receptor was taken from a man between 45 and 60 years old with active COVID-19. Sequencing was performed on peripheral blood. The V gene is TRBV6-2 or TRBV6-3, the J gene TRBJ2-3; no clear D gene. The CDR3 here is CASSREVIGTSTDTQYF. The CDR3 DNA reads TGTGCCAGCAGCCGTGAGGTAATCGGTACTAGCACAGATACGCAGTATTTT.